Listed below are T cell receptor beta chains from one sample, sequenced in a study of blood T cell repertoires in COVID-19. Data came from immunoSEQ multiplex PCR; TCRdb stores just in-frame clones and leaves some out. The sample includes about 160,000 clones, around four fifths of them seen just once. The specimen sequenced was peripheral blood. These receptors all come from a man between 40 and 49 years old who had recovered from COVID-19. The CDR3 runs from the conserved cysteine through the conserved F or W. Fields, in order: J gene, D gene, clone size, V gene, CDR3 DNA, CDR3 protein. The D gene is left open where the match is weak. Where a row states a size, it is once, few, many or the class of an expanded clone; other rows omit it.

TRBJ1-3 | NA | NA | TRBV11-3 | TGTGCCAGCAGCTCAAAATGGCCAGCTGGAAACACCATATATTTT | CASSSKWPAGNTIYF
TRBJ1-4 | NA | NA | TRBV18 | TGTGCCAGCTCACCATTTGACAAGACTAATGAAAAACTGTTTTTT | CASSPFDKTNEKLFF
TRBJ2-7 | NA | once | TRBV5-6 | TGTGCCAGCAGCTTGTTAGGAGTCCGATTGTCCTACGAGCAGTACTTC | CASSLLGVRLSYEQYF
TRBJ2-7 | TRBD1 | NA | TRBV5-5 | TGTGCCAGCAGCTTACCGGGACAGTCCGTGCAGTACTTC | CASSLPGQSVQYF
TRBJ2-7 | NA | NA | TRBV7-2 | TGTGCCAGCAGCATTAAGGAGAGCTCCTACGAGCAGTACTTC | CASSIKESSYEQYF
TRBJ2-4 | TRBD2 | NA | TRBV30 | TGTGCCTGGAGGGCTAGCGGGGGGGGACGGGCCAAAAACATTCAGTACTTC | CAWRASGGGRAKNIQYF
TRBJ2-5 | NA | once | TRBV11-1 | TGTGCCAGCAGCAGAAAGGGGCCCCAAGAGACCCAGTACTTC | CASSRKGPQETQYF
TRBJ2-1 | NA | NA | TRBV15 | TGTGCCACCAGCATGCATCTACTCAATGAGCAGTTCTTC | CATSMHLLNEQFF
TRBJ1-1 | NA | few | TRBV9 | TGTGCCAGCAGCTCAAGACAGGTGAACACTGAAGCTTTCTTT | CASSSRQVNTEAFF
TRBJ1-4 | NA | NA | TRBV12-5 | TGTGCTAGTGGCCACAACAAACTAGAAAAACTGTTTTTT | CASGHNKLEKLFF
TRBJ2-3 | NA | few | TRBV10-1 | TGCGCCATGATAAACCTCAGGGGCCCCTGCACAGATACGCAGTATTTT | CAMINLRGPCTDTQYF
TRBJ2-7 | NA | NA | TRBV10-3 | TGTGCCATCAGTGACGGGGGACCCTACGAGCAGTACTTC | CAISDGGPYEQYF
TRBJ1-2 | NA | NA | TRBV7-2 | TGTGCCAGCAGCATTAGCGCGGGACCGGCTAACTATGGCTACACCTTC | CASSISAGPANYGYTF
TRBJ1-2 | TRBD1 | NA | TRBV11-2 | TGTGCCAGCAGCTTAACCCGGGCGGGCAGGGGGTATAATGGCTACACTTTC | CASSLTRAGRGYNGYTF
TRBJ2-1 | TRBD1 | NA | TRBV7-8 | TGTGCCAGCAGCCGAAACAGGGGAGAGCAGTTCTTC | CASSRNRGEQFF
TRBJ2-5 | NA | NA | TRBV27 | TGTGCCAGCAGTTTATCCCAGACGGGACAAGAGACCCAGTACTTC | CASSLSQTGQETQYF
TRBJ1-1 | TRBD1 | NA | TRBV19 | TGTGCCAGTAGAGGACAGGGAGGACACACTGAAGCTTTCTTT | CASRGQGGHTEAFF
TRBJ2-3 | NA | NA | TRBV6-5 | TGTGCCAGCAGTTGGGGCGGCACAGATACGCAGTATTTT | CASSWGGTDTQYF
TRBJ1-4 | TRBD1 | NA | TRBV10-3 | TGTGCCACTAGGGGGCAGTCTAATGAAAAACTGTTTTTT | CATRGQSNEKLFF
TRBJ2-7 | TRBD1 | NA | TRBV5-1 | TGCGCCAGCAGCAAACAGGGGGCGGGCGGTGGCTACGAGCAGTACTTC | CASSKQGAGGGYEQYF
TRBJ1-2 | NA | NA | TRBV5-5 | TGTGCCAGCAGCGTGGGCGGGGCTGGCTACACCTTC | CASSVGGAGYTF
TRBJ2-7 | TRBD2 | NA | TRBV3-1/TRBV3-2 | TGTGCCAGCAGCCAACTTAGCGGGGCCTCCTACGAGCAGTACTTC | CASSQLSGASYEQYF
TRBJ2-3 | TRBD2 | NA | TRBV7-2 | TGTGCCAGCAGCGTTTTGCCGGGACTAGCGGGACCTAGCACAGATACGCAGTATTTT | CASSVLPGLAGPSTDTQYF
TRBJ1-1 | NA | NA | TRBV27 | TGTGCCAGCAGTTCCATCCAGGGTATCACTGAAGCTTTCTTT | CASSSIQGITEAFF
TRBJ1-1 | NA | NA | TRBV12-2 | TGTGCAAGTCGCTTGACAGAAGGAGTTAGGAACACTGAAGCTTTCTTT | CASRLTEGVRNTEAFF
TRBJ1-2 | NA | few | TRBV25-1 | TGTGCCAGCAGTGATGCGGCGAGCTATGGCTACACCTTC | CASSDAASYGYTF
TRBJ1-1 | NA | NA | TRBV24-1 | TGTGCCACCAGGTCGGGGGACCGCCGGGAAGCTTTCTTT | CATRSGDRREAFF
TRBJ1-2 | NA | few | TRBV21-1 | TGTGCCAGCAGCAAAGCGACAGTTGGCTACACCTTC | CASSKATVGYTF
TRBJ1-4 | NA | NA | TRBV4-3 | TGCGCCAGCAGCCTCCGGGACACCAATAATGAAAAACTGTTTTTT | CASSLRDTNNEKLFF
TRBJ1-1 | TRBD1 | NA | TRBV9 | TGTGCCAGCAGCGCGGACAGGGGTCATACTGAAGCTTTCTTT | CASSADRGHTEAFF
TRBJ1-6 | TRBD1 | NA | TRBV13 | TGTGCCAGCAGCGAAGGACAGGGGGCGAATTCACCCCTCCACTTT | CASSEGQGANSPLHF
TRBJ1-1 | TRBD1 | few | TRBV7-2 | TGTGCCAGCAGCCCACGGACAGGGCTTAACACTGAAGCTTTCTTT | CASSPRTGLNTEAFF
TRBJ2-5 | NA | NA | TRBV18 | TGTGCCAGCTCCCGTACTAGAGAAGAGACCCAGTACTTC | CASSRTREETQYF
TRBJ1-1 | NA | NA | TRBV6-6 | TGTGCCAGCAGTTACAATCCCCTTGAGGGAGGCACTGAAGCTTTCTTT | CASSYNPLEGGTEAFF
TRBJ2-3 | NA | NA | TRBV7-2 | TGTGCCAGCAGCTTAAGAGCGGCTAGCACAGATACGCAGTATTTT | CASSLRAASTDTQYF
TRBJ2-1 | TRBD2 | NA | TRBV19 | TGTGCCAGTAGTTCGGGAGGGGCAGGGTACAATGAGCAGTTCTTC | CASSSGGAGYNEQFF
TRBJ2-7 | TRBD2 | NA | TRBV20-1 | TGCAGTGCTAGTGGGACTAGCGCCCTTCCCGGGGGATCCTACGAGCAGTACTTC | CSASGTSALPGGSYEQYF
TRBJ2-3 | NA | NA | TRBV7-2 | TGTGCCAGCAGCTCCACGGGTCCGACAGATACGCAGTATTTT | CASSSTGPTDTQYF
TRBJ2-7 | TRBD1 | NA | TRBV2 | TGTGCCAGCAGTGGGGCCGGGGGACAGGGGAACGAGGCCTACGAGCAGTACTTC | CASSGAGGQGNEAYEQYF
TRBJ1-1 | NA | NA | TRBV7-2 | TGTGCCAGCAGCCCGCAGACAGGGAACACTGAAGCTTTCTTT | CASSPQTGNTEAFF
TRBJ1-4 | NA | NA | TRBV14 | TGTGCCAGCAGCCCGCCTTTTTCGCGGGGACGGCCCTCAAAACTGTTTTTT | CASSPPFSRGRPSKLFF
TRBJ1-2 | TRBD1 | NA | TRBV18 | TGTGCCAGCTCAAGAGGGACAGACTATGGCTACACCTTC | CASSRGTDYGYTF
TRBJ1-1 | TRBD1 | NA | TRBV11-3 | TGTGCCAGCAGCTCCCTGGGACAGGGATCTGAAGCTTTCTTT | CASSSLGQGSEAFF
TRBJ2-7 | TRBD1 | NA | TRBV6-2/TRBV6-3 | TGTGCCAGCAGTAGGACAGGGGGCCGATACGAGCAGTACTTC | CASSRTGGRYEQYF
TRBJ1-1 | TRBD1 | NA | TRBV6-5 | TGTGCCAGCAGGGGCTATCAGGGGGCCCTGATTGAAGCTTTCTTT | CASRGYQGALIEAFF